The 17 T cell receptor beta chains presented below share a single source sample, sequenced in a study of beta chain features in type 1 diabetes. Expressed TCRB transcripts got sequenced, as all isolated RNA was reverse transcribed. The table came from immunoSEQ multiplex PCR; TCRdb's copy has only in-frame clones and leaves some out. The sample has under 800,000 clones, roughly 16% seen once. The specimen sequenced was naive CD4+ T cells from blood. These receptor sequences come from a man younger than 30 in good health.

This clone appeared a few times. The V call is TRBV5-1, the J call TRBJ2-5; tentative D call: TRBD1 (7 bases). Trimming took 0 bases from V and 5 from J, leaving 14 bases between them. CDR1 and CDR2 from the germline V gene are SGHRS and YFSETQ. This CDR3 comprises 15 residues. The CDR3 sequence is CASSLARGRQETQYF. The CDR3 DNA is TGCGCCAGCAGCTTGGCCAGGGGGAGGCAGGAGACCCAGTACTTC.

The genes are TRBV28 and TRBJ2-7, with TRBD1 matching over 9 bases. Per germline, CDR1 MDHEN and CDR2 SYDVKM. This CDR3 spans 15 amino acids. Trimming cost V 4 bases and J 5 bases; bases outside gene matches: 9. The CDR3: CASSSPGTGLDEQYF. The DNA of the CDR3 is TGTGCCAGCAGTTCCCCCGGGACAGGGCTAGACGAGCAGTACTTC.

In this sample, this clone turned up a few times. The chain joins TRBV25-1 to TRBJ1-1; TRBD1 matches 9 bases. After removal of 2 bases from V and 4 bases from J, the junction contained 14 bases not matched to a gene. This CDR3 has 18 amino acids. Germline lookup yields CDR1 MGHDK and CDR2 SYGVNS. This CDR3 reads CASSEVGTGRAMGTEAFF. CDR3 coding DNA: TGTGCCAGCAGTGAAGTGGGGACAGGGAGGGCCATGGGCACTGAAGCTTTCTTT.

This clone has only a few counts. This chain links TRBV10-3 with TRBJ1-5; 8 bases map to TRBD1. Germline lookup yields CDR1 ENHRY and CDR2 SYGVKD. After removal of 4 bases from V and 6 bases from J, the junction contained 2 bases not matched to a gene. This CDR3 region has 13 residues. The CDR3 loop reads CAISAGGPQPQHF. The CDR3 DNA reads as TGTGCCATCAGTGCAGGGGGCCCTCAGCCCCAGCATTTT.

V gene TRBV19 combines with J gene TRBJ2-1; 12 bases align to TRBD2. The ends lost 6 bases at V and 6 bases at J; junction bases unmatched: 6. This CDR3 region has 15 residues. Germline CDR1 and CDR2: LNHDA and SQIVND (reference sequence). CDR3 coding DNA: TGTGCCAGTAGACTAGCGGGAGGTCCTTCCAATGAGCAGTTCTTC. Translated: CASRLAGGPSNEQFF.

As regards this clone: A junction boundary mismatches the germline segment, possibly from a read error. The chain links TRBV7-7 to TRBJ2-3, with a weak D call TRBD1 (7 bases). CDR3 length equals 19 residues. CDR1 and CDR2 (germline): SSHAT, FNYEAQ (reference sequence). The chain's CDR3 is CASSSRRSDRRGNTDTQYF. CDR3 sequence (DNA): TGTGCTAGCAGCTCGAGACGGTCGGACAGGAGGGGAAACACAGATACGCAGTATTTT.

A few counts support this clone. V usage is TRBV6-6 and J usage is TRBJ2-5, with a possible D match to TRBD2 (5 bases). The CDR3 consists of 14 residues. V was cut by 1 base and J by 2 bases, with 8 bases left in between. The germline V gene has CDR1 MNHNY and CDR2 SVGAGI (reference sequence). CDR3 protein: CASSYFSGQETQYF. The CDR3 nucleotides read TGTGCCAGCAGTTACTTCTCGGGGCAAGAGACCCAGTACTTC.

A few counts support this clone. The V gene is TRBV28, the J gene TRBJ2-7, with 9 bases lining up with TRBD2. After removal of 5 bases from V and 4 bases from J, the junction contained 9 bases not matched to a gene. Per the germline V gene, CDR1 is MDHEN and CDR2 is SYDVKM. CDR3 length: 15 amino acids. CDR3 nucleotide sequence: TGTGCCAGCAGTCTAGGGGCTAGCGGGAAATACGAGCAGTACTTC. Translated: CASSLGASGKYEQYF.

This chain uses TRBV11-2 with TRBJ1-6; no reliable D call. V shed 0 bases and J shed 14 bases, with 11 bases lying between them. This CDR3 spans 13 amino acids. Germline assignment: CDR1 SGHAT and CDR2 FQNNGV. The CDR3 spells CASSLDRVLALHF. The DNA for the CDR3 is TGTGCCAGCAGCTTAGATCGGGTGTTGGCCCTCCACTTT.

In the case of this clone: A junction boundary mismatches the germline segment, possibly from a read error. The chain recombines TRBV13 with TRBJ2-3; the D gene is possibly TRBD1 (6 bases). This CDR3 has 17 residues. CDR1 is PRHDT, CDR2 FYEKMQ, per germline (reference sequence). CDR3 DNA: TGTGCCAGCACCTTAGGGGCCAGGGGTAGAGTATCAGATACGCAGTATTTT. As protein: CASTLGARGRVSDTQYF.

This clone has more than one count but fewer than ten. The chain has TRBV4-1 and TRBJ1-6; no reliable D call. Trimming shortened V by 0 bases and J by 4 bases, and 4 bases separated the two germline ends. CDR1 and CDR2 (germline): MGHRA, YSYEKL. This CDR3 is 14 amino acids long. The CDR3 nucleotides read TGCGCCAGCAGCCAAGAAGGGTATAATTCACCCCTCCACTTT. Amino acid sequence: CASSQEGYNSPLHF.

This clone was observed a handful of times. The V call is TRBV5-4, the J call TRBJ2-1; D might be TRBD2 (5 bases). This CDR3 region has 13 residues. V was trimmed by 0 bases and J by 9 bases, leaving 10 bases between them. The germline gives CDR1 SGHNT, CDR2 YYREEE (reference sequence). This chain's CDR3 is CASSLGLNTEQFF. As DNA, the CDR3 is TGTGCCAGCAGCTTGGGACTAAATACTGAGCAGTTCTTC. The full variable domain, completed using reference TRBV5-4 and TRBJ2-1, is ETGVTQSPTHLIKTRGQQVTLRCSSQSGHNTVSWYQQALGQGPQFIFQYYREEENGRGNFPPRFSGLQFPNYSSELNVNALELDDSALYLCASSLGLNTEQFFGPGTRLTVL.

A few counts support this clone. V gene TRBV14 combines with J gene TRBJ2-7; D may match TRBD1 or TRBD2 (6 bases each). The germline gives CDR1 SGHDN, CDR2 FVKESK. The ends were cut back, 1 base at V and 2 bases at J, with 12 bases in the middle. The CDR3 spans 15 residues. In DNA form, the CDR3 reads TGTGCCAGCAGCCAAGCGGCTGGGGGGCCCTACGAGCAGTACTTC. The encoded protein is CASSQAAGGPYEQYF.

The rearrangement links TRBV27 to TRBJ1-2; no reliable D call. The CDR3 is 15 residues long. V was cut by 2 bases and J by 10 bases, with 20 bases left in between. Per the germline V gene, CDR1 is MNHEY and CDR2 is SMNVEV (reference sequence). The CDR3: CASSLGRKWRGDYTF. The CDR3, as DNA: TGTGCCAGCAGTTTAGGTCGGAAGTGGCGGGGTGACTACACCTTC.

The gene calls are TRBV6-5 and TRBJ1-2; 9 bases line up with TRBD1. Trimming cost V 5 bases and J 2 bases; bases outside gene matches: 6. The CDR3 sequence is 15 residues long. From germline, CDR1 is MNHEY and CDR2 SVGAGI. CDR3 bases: TGTGCCAGCAGTGTGGCGACAGGGGGAAACTATGGCTACACCTTC. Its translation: CASSVATGGNYGYTF.

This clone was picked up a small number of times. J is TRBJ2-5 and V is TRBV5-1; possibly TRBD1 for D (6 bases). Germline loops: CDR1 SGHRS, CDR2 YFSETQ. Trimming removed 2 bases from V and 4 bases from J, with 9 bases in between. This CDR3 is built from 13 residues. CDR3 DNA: TGCGCCAGCAGCTTACAGGGTACAGAGACCCAGTACTTC. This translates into CASSLQGTETQYF.

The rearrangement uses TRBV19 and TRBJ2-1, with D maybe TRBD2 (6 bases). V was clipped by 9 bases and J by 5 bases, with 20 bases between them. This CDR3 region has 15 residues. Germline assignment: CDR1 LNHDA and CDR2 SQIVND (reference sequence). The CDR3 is CASQDRAGRNNEQFF. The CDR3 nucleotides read TGTGCCAGCCAAGACCGGGCGGGAAGAAACAATGAGCAGTTCTTC.